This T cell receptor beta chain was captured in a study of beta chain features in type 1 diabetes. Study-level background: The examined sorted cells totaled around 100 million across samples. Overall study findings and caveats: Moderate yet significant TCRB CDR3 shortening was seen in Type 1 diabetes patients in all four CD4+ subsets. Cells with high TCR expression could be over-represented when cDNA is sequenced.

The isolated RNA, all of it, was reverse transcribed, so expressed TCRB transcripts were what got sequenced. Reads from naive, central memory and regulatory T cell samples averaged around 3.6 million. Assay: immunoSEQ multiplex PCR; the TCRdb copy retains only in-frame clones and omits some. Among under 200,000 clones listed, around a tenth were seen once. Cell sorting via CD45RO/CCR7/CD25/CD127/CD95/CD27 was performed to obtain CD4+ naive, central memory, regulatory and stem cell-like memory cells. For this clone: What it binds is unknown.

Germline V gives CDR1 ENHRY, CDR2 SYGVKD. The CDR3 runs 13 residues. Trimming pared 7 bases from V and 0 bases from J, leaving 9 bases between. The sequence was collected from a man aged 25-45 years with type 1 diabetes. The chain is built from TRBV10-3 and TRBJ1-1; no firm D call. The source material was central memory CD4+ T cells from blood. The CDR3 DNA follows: TGTGCCATCATGACAAGCCTGAACACTGAAGCTTTCTTT. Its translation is CAIMTSLNTEAFF.